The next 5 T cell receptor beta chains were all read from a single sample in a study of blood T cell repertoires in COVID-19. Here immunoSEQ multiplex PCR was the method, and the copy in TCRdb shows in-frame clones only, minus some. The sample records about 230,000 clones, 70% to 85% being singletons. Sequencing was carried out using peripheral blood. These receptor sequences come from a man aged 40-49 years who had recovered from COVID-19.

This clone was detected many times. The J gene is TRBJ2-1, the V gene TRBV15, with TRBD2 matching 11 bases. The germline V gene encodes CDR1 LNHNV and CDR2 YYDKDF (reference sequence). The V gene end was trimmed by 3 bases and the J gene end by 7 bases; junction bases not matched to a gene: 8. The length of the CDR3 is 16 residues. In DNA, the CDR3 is TGTGCCACCAGCAGTGGGGTAGCGGGAGGGCGGAATGAGCAGTTCTTC. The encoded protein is CATSSGVAGGRNEQFF.

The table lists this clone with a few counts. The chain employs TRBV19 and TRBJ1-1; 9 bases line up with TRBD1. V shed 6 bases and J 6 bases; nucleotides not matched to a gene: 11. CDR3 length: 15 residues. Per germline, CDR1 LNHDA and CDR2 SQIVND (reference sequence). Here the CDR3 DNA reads TGTGCCAGTAGCCCTTACAGGGGGCGCTTCCCTGAAGCTTTCTTT. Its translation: CASSPYRGRFPEAFF.

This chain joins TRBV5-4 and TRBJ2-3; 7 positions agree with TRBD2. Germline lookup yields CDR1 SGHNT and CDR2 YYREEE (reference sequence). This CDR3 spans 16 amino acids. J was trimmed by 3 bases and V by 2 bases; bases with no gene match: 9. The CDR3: CASSLVRLAETDTQYF. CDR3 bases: TGTGCCAGCAGCTTAGTACGTCTAGCGGAGACAGATACGCAGTATTTT.

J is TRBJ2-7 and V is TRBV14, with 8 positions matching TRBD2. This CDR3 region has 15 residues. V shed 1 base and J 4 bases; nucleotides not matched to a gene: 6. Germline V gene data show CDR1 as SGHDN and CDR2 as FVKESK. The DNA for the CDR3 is TGTGCCAGCAGCCAAGTTGAGGCGGGGGGATACGAGCAGTACTTC. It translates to CASSQVEAGGYEQYF.

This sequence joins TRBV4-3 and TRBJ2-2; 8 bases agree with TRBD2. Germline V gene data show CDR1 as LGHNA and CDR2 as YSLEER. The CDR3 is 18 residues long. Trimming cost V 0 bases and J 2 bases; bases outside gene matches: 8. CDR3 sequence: CASSQEVLAAINTGELFF. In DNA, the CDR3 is TGCGCCAGCAGCCAAGAGGTACTAGCGGCTATTAACACCGGGGAGCTGTTTTTT.